This note documents a single T cell receptor (beta chain) sequence. Trimming stripped 10 bases from V and 3 bases from J, with 7 bases between. Germline V gives CDR1 LNHDA, CDR2 SQIVND (reference sequence). This CDR3 is built from 11 residues. The data belong to a study of blood T cell repertoires in COVID-19. Sequenced by immunoSEQ multiplex PCR; TCRdb stores in-frame clones only, minus some. This table holds 300,000 or so clones, just under 85% found once. The V and J genes are TRBV19 and TRBJ2-1; D gene ambiguous. The sequencing input was peripheral blood. This TCR derives from a woman aged 45-60 years with active or convalescent COVID-19. The CDR3 here is CATSLYNEQFF. The CDR3 nucleotides are TGTGCCACGTCCCTCTACAATGAGCAGTTCTTC.